These T cell receptor beta chains were read from a single sample in a study of T cell responses to AZD1222 COVID-19 vaccine. Libraries were prepared by immunoSEQ multiplex PCR; TCRdb keeps only in-frame clonotypes and omits some of them. Of over 130,000 clones listed, around 90% were seen once; the top ten hold 3% to 3.5%. The sequences come from peripheral blood, collected 28 days after the second AZD1222 dose. The receptors were sampled from an adult who received the AZD1222 COVID-19 vaccine. CDR3s include the opening cysteine and the closing phenylalanine or tryptophan. The D gene is left open where the match is weak. Size is stated for part of the rows, as once, few or many counts, or as a class when the clone is expanded.

v_call: TRBV9; clone_size: -; j_call: TRBJ2-1; cdr3_length: 19; d_call: -; cdr3_aa: CASSVVGSLGRSSYNEQFF; cdr3_nt: TGTGCCAGCAGCGTAGTGGGTAGCTTAGGAAGAAGCTCCTACAATGAGCAGTTCTTC
v_call: TRBV11-1; clone_size: -; j_call: TRBJ1-1; cdr3_length: 16; d_call: -; cdr3_aa: CASSFVFGGPETEAFF; cdr3_nt: TGTGCCAGCAGCTTCGTTTTTGGGGGACCGGAGACTGAAGCTTTCTTT
v_call: TRBV27; clone_size: -; j_call: TRBJ2-7; cdr3_length: 15; d_call: TRBD2; cdr3_aa: CASSPEASGLYEQYF; cdr3_nt: TGTGCCAGCAGCCCTGAGGCTAGCGGTTTGTACGAGCAGTACTTC
v_call: TRBV28; clone_size: -; j_call: TRBJ1-1; cdr3_length: 16; d_call: -; cdr3_aa: CASSPTRGTIGTEAFF; cdr3_nt: TGTGCCAGCAGTCCCACTCGGGGGACCATTGGGACTGAAGCTTTCTTT
v_call: TRBV4-1; clone_size: -; j_call: TRBJ2-2; cdr3_length: 14; d_call: -; cdr3_aa: CASSQTDLTGELFF; cdr3_nt: TGCGCCAGCAGCCAGACAGATCTCACCGGGGAGCTGTTTTTT
v_call: TRBV2; clone_size: -; j_call: TRBJ2-2; cdr3_length: 14; d_call: TRBD2; cdr3_aa: CASSAGLGTGELFF; cdr3_nt: TGTGCCAGCAGTGCAGGACTAGGTACCGGGGAGCTGTTTTTT
v_call: TRBV30; clone_size: -; j_call: TRBJ2-1; cdr3_length: 14; d_call: TRBD1; cdr3_aa: CAWRGTGVGHEQFF; cdr3_nt: TGTGCCTGGAGGGGGACAGGGGTTGGCCATGAGCAGTTCTTC
v_call: TRBV19; clone_size: -; j_call: TRBJ2-5; cdr3_length: 11; d_call: -; cdr3_aa: CASSNQETQYF; cdr3_nt: TGTGCCAGTAGTAACCAAGAGACCCAGTACTTC
v_call: TRBV5-8; clone_size: -; j_call: TRBJ1-1; cdr3_length: 14; d_call: -; cdr3_aa: CASSPGGLGTEAFF; cdr3_nt: TGTGCCAGCAGTCCCGGGGGGTTGGGCACTGAAGCTTTCTTT
v_call: TRBV10-1; clone_size: -; j_call: TRBJ1-3; cdr3_length: 12; d_call: -; cdr3_aa: CASSGNGNTIYF; cdr3_nt: TGCGCCAGCAGCGGCAATGGAAACACCATATATTTT
v_call: TRBV19; clone_size: once; j_call: TRBJ1-1; cdr3_length: 12; d_call: -; cdr3_aa: CASSPGQFGAFF; cdr3_nt: TGTGCCAGTAGTCCTGGACAGTTCGGAGCTTTCTTT
v_call: TRBV5-5; clone_size: -; j_call: TRBJ1-2; cdr3_length: 15; d_call: -; cdr3_aa: CASSSRTLRNYGYTF; cdr3_nt: TGTGCCAGCAGCTCCCGGACCCTACGAAACTATGGCTACACCTTC